This note documents a single TCR beta chain sequence. Its antigen is as yet unknown. The entry originates in a study of T cells in Graves' hyperthyroidism and ophthalmopathy. Study conclusions and caveats: Researchers found most expanded thyroid clonotypes above 0.001 in blood as well.

Researchers amplified the TCR beta CDR3 regions from RNA transcripts. The TCR CDR3 was amplified in a first-round RT-PCR using the HTBI primer set. MiXCR, applied by TCRdb to the multiplex PCR reads, yields one record per CDR3 protein. The repertoire has around 300,000 distinct CDR3 sequences, roughly 14% of them found once; the top ten carry roughly 7.5%. Hyperthyroidism, newly diagnosed and lasting under 2 months, affected patients aged 18 to 65. Initially, at the first diagnosis of hyperthyroidism and before any ophthalmopathy symptoms, blood was sampled. Sequencing was done on a sample of blood. The receptor was derived from a woman younger than 45 with Graves' hyperthyroidism that later progressed to Graves' ophthalmopathy.

The CDR3: CASSVEDGNYGYTF. The CDR3 nucleotides read TGTGCCAGCAGCGTAGAGGATGGGAACTATGGCTACACCTTC. V and J are TRBV9 and TRBJ1-2; no definite D call. The CDR3 has 14 amino acids. The germline CDR1 and CDR2 sequences are SGDLS and YYNGEE. V was trimmed by 0 bases and J by 2 bases, leaving 8 bases between them.